Presented here are 28 T cell receptor beta chains from one specimen sequenced in a study of type 1 and type 2 diabetes patients. The PCR template was genomic DNA. The TCR beta CDR3 region was amplified using 30 forward and 13 reverse primers. TCRdb fed the multiplex PCR reads into MiXCR, producing one record per CDR3 protein. The data hold more than 250,000 distinct CDR3 sequences, with roughly 48% observed a single time. The sample was peripheral blood mononuclear cells (PBMCs). Every receptor here comes from a man younger than 35 with type 2 diabetes.

This clonotype has a handful of counts. This chain links TRBV14 with TRBJ2-5; 7 nucleotides match TRBD2. From germline, CDR1 is SGHDN and CDR2 FVKESK. The CDR3 length is 15 residues. V trimming: 1 base; J trimming: 5 bases; junction bases outside the gene matches: 7. The CDR3 nucleotides are TGTGCCAGCAGCCAAGTAGAGCGGGGCTTGGAGACCCAGTACTTC. This translates into CASSQVERGLETQYF.

This clonotype is a singleton in its sample. The CDR3 here is CATSDLELGGTDTQYF. DNA for the CDR3: TGTGCCACCAGTGATTTAGAGCTGGGGGGAACAGATACGCAGTATTTT. The chain joins TRBV24-1 to TRBJ2-3; tentatively, D is TRBD2 (6 bases). The germline V and J ends were trimmed by 1 base and 3 bases, with 13 bases remaining between them. The CDR3 extends over 16 amino acids. The germline V gene encodes CDR1 KGHDR and CDR2 SFDVKD.

This chain links TRBV27 with TRBJ2-7, with D tentatively TRBD1 (6 bases). Germline CDR1 MNHEY, CDR2 SMNVEV (reference sequence). V was shortened by 6 bases and J by 3 bases, with 18 bases between the two germline ends. The CDR3 spans 15 residues. The CDR3 coding sequence is TGTGCCAGCAGCCCTCACAGGGACGGTGTCTACGAGCAGTACTTC. Protein product: CASSPHRDGVYEQYF.

The chain employs TRBV10-2 and TRBJ2-3, with 8 bases that match TRBD2. J was trimmed by 2 bases and V by 1 base; bases with no gene match: 5. CDR1 and CDR2 (germline): WSHSY, SAAADI. This CDR3 contains 16 residues. The CDR3 bases are TGCGCCAGCAGTGAGTTCTCCGGGGGGGCCACAGATACGCAGTATTTT. Its protein is CASSEFSGGATDTQYF.

V is TRBV7-8 and J is TRBJ2-7, with TRBD1 identical over 7 bases. J lost 0 bases, V lost 5 bases, and 4 bases had no gene match. From germline, CDR1 is SGHVS and CDR2 FQNEAQ. The length of the CDR3 is 14 residues. For the CDR3, the DNA is TGTGCCAGCAGCGCACAGGGGAGCTCCTACGAGCAGTACTTC. Translating it yields CASSAQGSSYEQYF.

The chain uses TRBV12-3 or TRBV12-4 and TRBJ2-7; 7 bases are a match to TRBD1. The V gene end was trimmed by 6 bases and the J gene end by 2 bases; junction bases not matched to a gene: 10. The CDR3 is 15 residues long. CDR3 residues: CASSIYQGVAYEQYF. The CDR3 DNA follows: TGTGCCAGCAGCATTTATCAGGGGGTCGCCTACGAGCAGTACTTC.

The chain employs TRBV28 and TRBJ2-2; 7 bases agree with TRBD1. The trim removed 4 bases at V and 4 bases at J, leaving 6 bases unmatched. CDR3 length: 15 amino acids. Germline values: CDR1 MDHEN, CDR2 SYDVKM. CDR3 residues: CASSYPTGVTGELFF. In DNA form, the CDR3 reads TGTGCCAGCAGTTACCCTACAGGGGTCACCGGGGAGCTGTTTTTT.

The chain uses TRBV29-1 and TRBJ1-1; TRBD1 aligns across 7 bases. The CDR3 spans 12 residues. With 6 bases clipped from V and 4 bases from J, the junction kept 5 bases outside the gene matches. The germline V gene encodes CDR1 SQVTM and CDR2 ANQGSEA. The CDR3 region has the DNA TGCAGCGTCCAGGGGGGGGGCACTGAAGCTTTCTTT. This gives the protein CSVQGGGTEAFF.

The CDR3 protein is CASSPNRGGYTF. The CDR3 DNA reads as TGTGCCAGCAGCCCTAACAGGGGCGGCTACACCTTC. The chain is built from TRBV7-2 and TRBJ1-2; 7 nucleotides align to TRBD1. The CDR3 consists of 12 residues. Germline V gene lookup returns CDR1 SGHTA and CDR2 FQGNSA. V gave up 5 bases and J gave up 8 bases; unmatched junction bases: 5. The whole variable domain, remainder taken from reference TRBV7-2 and TRBJ1-2, is GAGVSQSPSNKVTEKGKDVELRCDPISGHTALYWYRQSLGQGLEFLIYFQGNSAPDKSGLPSDRFSAERTGGSVSTLTIQRTQQEDSAVYLCASSPNRGGYTFGSGTRLTVV.

V gene TRBV12-3 or TRBV12-4 combines with J gene TRBJ1-6, with a tentative D call TRBD1 (6 bases). V was shortened by 5 bases and J by 5 bases, with 16 bases between the two germline ends. The CDR3 has 16 residues. Here the CDR3 reads CASSEQGPPNNSPLHF. CDR3 sequence (DNA): TGTGCCAGCAGTGAACAGGGCCCACCCAATAATTCACCCCTCCACTTT.

This clonotype was observed at least ten times. V usage is TRBV7-2 and J usage is TRBJ1-5, with D hard to call. This CDR3 region has 14 residues. V was pared by 3 bases and J by 0 bases, with 6 bases between. Germline V gives CDR1 SGHTA, CDR2 FQGNSA. CDR3 protein: CASSFRHSNQPQHF. The CDR3 coding sequence is TGTGCCAGCAGCTTCAGACATAGCAATCAGCCCCAGCATTTT.

The genes are TRBV24-1 and TRBJ2-1, with D perhaps TRBD2 (6 bases). The CDR3 totals 16 residues. Germline V CDR1 and CDR2: KGHDR, SFDVKD. V was trimmed by 1 base and J by 5 bases, leaving 14 bases between them. In DNA, the CDR3 is TGTGCCACCAGTGATTTCGGCGGGATCACACACAATGAGCAGTTCTTC. This translates into CATSDFGGITHNEQFF.

V is TRBV19 and J is TRBJ2-1; 11 bases map to TRBD2. This CDR3 region has 17 residues. With V trimmed by 0 bases and J by 4 bases, 5 bases remained unmatched. The germline V gene has CDR1 LNHDA and CDR2 SQIVND (reference sequence). CDR3 loop: CASSIETSGAHYNEQFF. The CDR3 DNA sequence: TGTGCCAGTAGTATAGAGACTAGCGGGGCTCATTACAATGAGCAGTTCTTC.

This clonotype appeared a few times. The chain couples TRBV6-5 to TRBJ1-5, with D possibly being TRBD1 (5 bases). This CDR3 contains 13 residues. V was shortened by 5 bases and J by 1 base, with 6 bases between the two germline ends. Germline CDR1 and CDR2: MNHEY and SVGAGI. CDR3 bases: TGTGCCAGCAGTGACAGAAGCAATCAGCCCCAGCATTTT. It encodes CASSDRSNQPQHF.

This clonotype was recorded many times. This sequence joins TRBV19 and TRBJ1-1, with TRBD1 matching over 7 bases. The CDR3 sequence is 15 residues long. The germline CDR1 and CDR2 sequences are LNHDA and SQIVND (reference sequence). Unmatched junction bases numbered 8, after V lost 3 bases and J lost 4 bases. CDR3 nucleotides: TGTGCCAGTAGTATCTGGGGGGCAGGGGGCACTGAAGCTTTCTTT. It specifies CASSIWGAGGTEAFF.

The table lists this clonotype with a few counts. CDR3 DNA: TGTGCCAGTATATCGGGAGGGGGCATCGGGGAGCTGTTTTTT. Protein product: CASISGGGIGELFF. The chain joins TRBV19 to TRBJ2-2, with D perhaps TRBD2 (8 bases). Germline CDR1 is LNHDA and CDR2 is SQIVND (reference sequence). V was trimmed by 7 bases and J by 7 bases, leaving 16 bases between them. The CDR3 runs 14 residues.

This clonotype was counted a few times. The rearrangement links TRBV12-3 or TRBV12-4 to TRBJ2-7; unclear D gene. V shed 4 bases and J shed 3 bases, with 10 bases lying between them. There are 13 residues in the CDR3. The CDR3 sequence is CASSSGRNYEQYF. CDR3 DNA sequence: TGTGCCAGCAGTTCCGGACGGAACTACGAGCAGTACTTC.

The gene calls are TRBV15 and TRBJ1-1; 9 bases map to TRBD1. In germline, CDR1 is LNHNV, CDR2 YYDKDF (reference sequence). The J segment lost 3 bases and the V segment lost 1 base, leaving 6 bases of the junction unmatched. This CDR3 spans 16 amino acids. As DNA, the CDR3 is TGTGCCACCAGCAGAGGGTTAGGACAGGGGTACACTGAAGCTTTCTTT. Translated, it gives CATSRGLGQGYTEAFF.

The chain uses TRBV10-2 and TRBJ2-7; 7 bases align to TRBD2. J gave up 0 bases and V 2 bases, and 4 bases lay outside the gene matches. The V gene's germline CDR1 is WSHSY and CDR2 SAAADI. This CDR3 is built from 15 residues. The CDR3 spells CASSELGGSSYEQYF. CDR3 bases: TGCGCCAGCAGTGAGCTCGGGGGGAGCTCCTACGAGCAGTACTTC.

There are a few counts of this clonotype. This chain connects TRBV24-1 to TRBJ2-1; D remains unclear. Trimming removed 2 bases from V and 0 bases from J, with 10 bases in between. The CDR3 is 16 amino acids. Germline V gene data show CDR1 as KGHDR and CDR2 as SFDVKD. CDR3 loop: CATSDSTASSYNEQFF. Written as DNA, the CDR3 is TGTGCCACCAGTGATTCGACGGCAAGCTCCTACAATGAGCAGTTCTTC.

V is TRBV6-5 and J is TRBJ2-4; TRBD2 aligns across 9 bases. The CDR3 loop spans 15 amino acids. CDR1 is MNHEY, CDR2 SVGAGI, per germline. J gave up 8 bases and V 0 bases, and 5 bases lay outside the gene matches. This chain's CDR3 is CASSYSSGGRDIQYF. The DNA for the CDR3 is TGTGCCAGCAGTTACTCTTCCGGCGGGAGGGACATTCAGTACTTC.

J is TRBJ1-1 and V is TRBV19, with 7 nucleotides matching TRBD1. Germline assignment: CDR1 LNHDA and CDR2 SQIVND (reference sequence). The V segment lost 5 bases and the J segment 4 bases; nucleotides outside the gene matches: 4. The CDR3 totals 13 residues. CDR3 coding DNA: TGTGCCAGTAGTGCCGCAGGGGGCACTGAAGCTTTCTTT. Translating gives CASSAAGGTEAFF. The whole variable domain, filled in from reference TRBV19 and TRBJ1-1, reads DGGITQSPKYLFRKEGQNVTLSCEQNLNHDAMYWYRQDPGQGLRLIYYSQIVNDFQKGDIAEGYSVSREKKESFPLTVTSAQKNPTAFYLCASSAAGGTEAFFGQGTRLTVV.

This clonotype was counted at least ten times. The chain employs TRBV19 and TRBJ2-7; 11 nucleotides align to TRBD2. The CDR3 sequence is 15 residues long. In germline, CDR1 is LNHDA, CDR2 SQIVND (reference sequence). V gave up 8 bases and J gave up 2 bases; unmatched junction bases: 8. The CDR3, as DNA: TGTGCCAGTGGCTCCGGGACTAGCGGTACCTACGAGCAGTACTTC. It translates to CASGSGTSGTYEQYF.

The sample holds many counts of this clonotype. CDR3 in amino acids: CASSEADSSYEQYF. Here the CDR3 DNA reads TGTGCCAGCAGTGAAGCTGACAGCTCCTACGAGCAGTACTTC. This sequence joins TRBV6-1 and TRBJ2-7; D may be TRBD1 (5 bases). The V gene lost 0 bases and the J gene lost 0 bases, with 6 bases spanning the gap. CDR1 is MNHNS and CDR2 is SASEGT in the germline V gene. This CDR3 is built from 14 residues.

This clonotype was recorded a few times. This chain uses TRBV11-2 with TRBJ1-6, with D hard to call. CDR3 size: 13 residues. V was cut by 6 bases and J by 9 bases, with 12 bases left in between. CDR1 SGHAT and CDR2 FQNNGV come from the germline V gene. The CDR3: CASSSWGGSPLHF. CDR3 in DNA: TGTGCCAGCAGTTCGTGGGGAGGTTCACCCCTCCACTTT.

This clonotype was seen more than once but under ten times. V usage is TRBV6-1 and J usage is TRBJ1-1; TRBD1 matches 7 bases. CDR1 is MNHNS and CDR2 is SASEGT in the germline V gene. V shed 6 bases, J shed 3 bases, and the junction held 10 bases outside the gene matches. CDR3 length equals 15 residues. The CDR3, as DNA: TGTGCCAGCAGGCCCATACAGGGGATGTACACTGAAGCTTTCTTT. This sequence encodes CASRPIQGMYTEAFF.

The chain uses TRBV6-5 and TRBJ2-7; D is possibly TRBD1 or TRBD2 (7 bases each). Germline V gene sequence: CDR1 MNHEY, CDR2 SVGAGI. There are 14 residues in the CDR3. Between the trimmed V and J ends, which lost 6 bases and 3 bases, there was a span of 15 bases. The CDR3 nucleotides read TGTGCCAGCAGACAGCGGGACAGCTACTACGAGCAGTACTTC. Amino acids: CASRQRDSYYEQYF.

Only a few counts were recorded for this clonotype. V gene TRBV6-5 combines with J gene TRBJ1-6; D is ambiguous. CDR1 and CDR2 from the germline V gene are MNHEY and SVGAGI. The CDR3 runs to 15 residues. V was cut by 0 bases and J by 11 bases, with 14 bases left in between. CDR3 protein: CASSYSKIGDPPLHF. The DNA of the CDR3 is TGTGCCAGCAGTTACTCGAAAATTGGCGATCCACCCCTCCACTTT.